This T cell receptor (beta chain) is drawn from a study of multiple sclerosis patients with progressive multifocal leukoencephalopathy. This clone was detected a few times. The CDR3 is 14 amino acids. Deletions cut 2 bases from V and 2 bases from J, with 7 bases between. Germline loops: CDR1 LNHDA, CDR2 SQIVND (reference sequence). The repertoire was sequenced with immunoSEQ multiplex PCR; TCRdb's copy has only in-frame clones and lacks some. The sample has 25,000 to 35,000 clones, roughly 84% seen once. Stated time point: time of PML onset. This clonotype was obtained from a human donor with progressive multifocal leukoencephalopathy. This material consisted of PBMCs, taken from a patient treated with natalizumab. V usage is TRBV19 and J usage is TRBJ2-4, with a tentative D call TRBD1 (6 bases). The CDR3 coding sequence is TGTGCCAGTAGTATAAGGGGGACCAAAAACATTCAGTACTTC. Translation gives CASSIRGTKNIQYF. The complete variable domain, with remaining parts taken from reference TRBV19 and TRBJ2-4, reads DGGITQSPKYLFRKEGQNVTLSCEQNLNHDAMYWYRQDPGQGLRLIYYSQIVNDFQKGDIAEGYSVSREKKESFPLTVTSAQKNPTAFYLCASSIRGTKNIQYFGAGTRLSVL.